Below are 10 T cell receptor beta chains sequenced from a single sample in a study of a mutant IDH1 vaccine in newly diagnosed glioma. Clones were sequenced by immunoSEQ multiplex PCR, and TCRdb holds only the in-frame ones, with some missing. The repertoire holds 13,000 or so clones, with around 77% as singletons. The time point was: week 47, end of study. What each vaccine dose contained was 300 ug of mutant IDH1 20-mer peptide, accompanied by topical imiquimod. Their antigens are not known. The sequencing here drew on PBMCs, taken from a glioma patient whose treatment included an IDH1 peptide vaccine. The source of these receptors is a middle-aged woman with glioma.

The rearrangement links TRBV6-1 to TRBJ1-2, with D possibly being TRBD1 (5 bases). The CDR3 is 15 residues long. Per germline, CDR1 MNHNS and CDR2 SASEGT. Trimming removed 4 bases from V and 3 bases from J, with 15 bases in between. CDR3 coding DNA: TGTGCCAGCAGTGTAGACAGCCAGAGGGACTATGGCTACACCTTC. Its protein product is CASSVDSQRDYGYTF.

The J gene is TRBJ2-7, the V gene TRBV5-4; TRBD2 aligns across 7 bases. Germline V gene lookup returns CDR1 SGHNT and CDR2 YYREEE (reference sequence). The CDR3 extends over 13 amino acids. V lost 5 bases to trimming and J lost 7 bases; unmatched junction nucleotides: 9. CDR3 sequence (DNA): TGTGCCAGCAGACCCGCGGGAGCAGGAGAGCAGTACTTC. Translated: CASRPAGAGEQYF. Full variable domain (outside the CDR3, taken from reference TRBV5-4 and TRBJ2-7): ETGVTQSPTHLIKTRGQQVTLRCSSQSGHNTVSWYQQALGQGPQFIFQYYREEENGRGNFPPRFSGLQFPNYSSELNVNALELDDSALYLCASRPAGAGEQYFGPGTRLTVT.

This rearrangement joins TRBV11-3 to TRBJ2-3; no reliable D call. Germline-derived CDR1 and CDR2 are SGHNT and YENEEA. Between the trimmed V and J ends, which lost 1 base and 6 bases, there was a span of 11 bases. This CDR3 has 14 amino acids. The CDR3 DNA follows: TGTGCCAGCAGCTTAGTTGGTCGTGACGATACGCAGTATTTT. Its protein is CASSLVGRDDTQYF.

The genes are TRBV13 and TRBJ2-3; 14 nucleotides line up with TRBD2. V shed 4 bases and J 4 bases; nucleotides not matched to a gene: 10. Germline loops: CDR1 PRHDT, CDR2 FYEKMQ (reference sequence). This CDR3 is built from 18 residues. CDR3 in DNA: TGTGCCAGCAGCTCCCTGGGGACTAGCGGGAGCCCAGCAGATACGCAGTATTTT. Residues: CASSSLGTSGSPADTQYF.

This sequence joins TRBV19 and TRBJ2-7, with D tentatively TRBD1 (5 bases). The CDR3 contains 13 residues. The germline V gene encodes CDR1 LNHDA and CDR2 SQIVND (reference sequence). V lost 6 bases and J 1 base, leaving 10 bases between the germline ends. In DNA form, the CDR3 reads TGTGCCAGTAGCGCAGGGCTTTCCTACGAGCAGTACTTC. It codes for CASSAGLSYEQYF.

The chain joins TRBV15 to TRBJ1-4; D unclear. Trimming shortened V by 7 bases and J by 5 bases, and 17 bases separated the two germline ends. The CDR3 has 15 amino acids. Germline CDR1 and CDR2: LNHNV and YYDKDF (reference sequence). The CDR3 nucleotides are TGTGCCACCATCCAGACCGCAGTTCGAAATGAAAAACTGTTTTTT. Its protein is CATIQTAVRNEKLFF.

This chain joins TRBV20-1 and TRBJ1-1; no reliable D call. The germline V and J ends were trimmed by 5 bases and 0 bases, with 1 base remaining between them. Per the germline V gene, CDR1 is DFQATT and CDR2 is SNEGSKA (reference sequence). This CDR3 is 10 amino acids long. Written as DNA, the CDR3 is TGCAGTGCTGTGAACACTGAAGCTTTCTTT. It encodes CSAVNTEAFF.

The V gene is TRBV5-1, the J gene TRBJ2-7, with D possibly TRBD1 on 6 matching bases. The CDR3 runs to 13 residues. With 7 bases removed from V and 0 bases from J, the gap between germline ends came to 11 bases. Germline V CDR1 and CDR2: SGHRS, YFSETQ. The DNA for the CDR3 is TGCGCCAGCGAGGGGGAAGGCTCCTACGAGCAGTACTTC. Protein: CASEGEGSYEQYF.

The chain has TRBV10-3 and TRBJ1-4; TRBD1 aligns across 11 bases. The CDR3 is made up of 15 amino acids. Germline V gene data show CDR1 as ENHRY and CDR2 as SYGVKD. V trimming: 3 bases; J trimming: 6 bases; junction bases outside the gene matches: 3. The CDR3 loop reads CAISDPGQGDEKLFF. The CDR3 nucleotides read TGTGCCATCAGTGACCCGGGACAGGGGGATGAAAAACTGTTTTTT.

The J gene is TRBJ1-4, the V gene TRBV2; D gene uncertain. The germline V gene has CDR1 SNHLY and CDR2 FYNNEI. V lost 7 bases and J 8 bases, leaving 20 bases between the germline ends. The CDR3 runs to 15 residues. CDR3 amino acids: CASTTRGRGGEKLFF. For the CDR3, the DNA is TGTGCCAGCACGACCCGTGGTCGGGGTGGCGAAAAACTGTTTTTT. Drawing the rest from reference TRBV2 and TRBJ1-4, the complete variable domain is EPEVTQTPSHQVTQMGQEVILRCVPISNHLYFYWYRQILGQKVEFLVSFYNNEISEKSEIFDDQFSVERPDGSNFTLKIRSTKLEDSAMYFCASTTRGRGGEKLFFGSGTQLSVL.